Listed here are 5 T cell receptor beta chains from one sample, sequenced in a study of T cells after yellow fever vaccination. Each CDR3 protein gets one entry after TCRdb re-called the 5' RACE reads with MiXCR. The sample shows about 310,000 distinct CDR3 sequences, approximately 3.8% of them seen only once. The starting material was PBMCs, obtained on the day of the yellow fever booster vaccination. These receptors were taken from a man between 18 and 35 years old who received the YFV17D yellow fever vaccine.

This clonotype was recorded at least ten times. This CDR3 reads CSASRRWKWMDYGYTF. CDR3 in DNA: TGCAGTGCTAGTCGGAGGTGGAAGTGGATGGACTATGGCTACACCTTC. This chain links TRBV20-1 with TRBJ1-2, with no clear D. The CDR3 length is 16 residues. Germline CDR1 DFQATT, CDR2 SNEGSKA (reference sequence). The V end lost 3 bases, the J end lost 3 bases, and 20 bases lay between the germline ends.

This clonotype was seen a handful of times. J is TRBJ1-2 and V is TRBV5-1, with 7 bases aligning to TRBD1. CDR1 is SGHRS and CDR2 is YFSETQ in the germline V gene. The CDR3 covers 13 residues. V trimming: 3 bases; J trimming: 4 bases; junction bases outside the gene matches: 3. CDR3 sequence reads: CASSSDRSYGYTF. DNA of the CDR3: TGCGCCAGCAGCTCGGACAGGAGCTATGGCTACACCTTC.

This clonotype was seen many times. The rearrangement links TRBV5-6 to TRBJ2-5; TRBD2 aligns across 12 bases. The V gene's germline CDR1 is SGHDT and CDR2 YYEEEE. The CDR3 has 14 amino acids. J lost 5 bases, V lost 4 bases, and 3 bases had no gene match. The CDR3 sequence is CASSETSGGETQYF. CDR3 coding DNA: TGTGCCAGCAGCGAAACTAGCGGGGGGGAGACCCAGTACTTC.

The V and J genes are TRBV6-4 and TRBJ2-3, with 7 bases lining up with TRBD2. V shed 8 bases, J shed 1 base, and the junction held 3 bases outside the gene matches. The CDR3 runs 13 residues. The germline V gene has CDR1 MRHNA and CDR2 SNTAGT. The CDR3 DNA is TGTGCCAGCGGACGGGGGGGCACAGATACGCAGTATTTT. This codes for CASGRGGTDTQYF.

This clonotype was observed many times. Here the CDR3 reads CASSPPVRGRNEQYF. The CDR3 DNA reads TGTGCCAGCTCACCACCGGTCAGGGGCCGCAACGAGCAGTACTTC. The rearrangement uses TRBV18 and TRBJ2-7, with a weak D call TRBD1 (6 bases). Looked up from germline, CDR1 is KGHSH and CDR2 is LQKENI. The CDR3 consists of 15 residues. Deletions cut 0 bases from V and 5 bases from J, with 14 bases between.